This T cell receptor beta chain appears in the sequencing data of a study of shared clonotypes between healthy human individuals. This CDR3 comprises 16 residues. V shed 0 bases, J shed 4 bases, and the junction held 6 bases outside the gene matches. Germline CDR1 reads MNHNY; CDR2 reads SVGAGI (reference sequence). With respect to this clone: Its antigen remains unidentified.

Sequenced by immunoSEQ multiplex PCR; TCRdb stores in-frame clones only, minus some. The repertoire holds 550,000 to 800,000 clones, with about 90% as singletons. Findings of the study overall: It was anticipated that sequencing depth would influence how many clonotypes donors shared. The authors sampled blood alone, and tissue repertoires likely differ. Genetic and exposure-history diversity was limited by the small donor number. The study's rarefaction showed incomplete sorted-subset sequencing despite large depth.

The source is a man younger than 35 in good health. Some clones in this sample may be carry-over from other donors' samples. Sequencing was done on a sample of memory CD8+ T cells from PBMCs. Subset: CD45RO+ cells pooled with CCR7-negative TemRA cells. The gene calls are TRBV6-6 and TRBJ2-1; TRBD2 matches 7 bases. The CDR3 sequence: CASSYSAGALYNEQFF. In DNA form, the CDR3 reads TGTGCCAGCAGTTACTCGGCGGGAGCCCTTTACAATGAGCAGTTCTTC.